The 17 T cell receptor beta chains below all came from one sample that was sequenced in a study of technical replicates of blood from several donors. Sequenced by immunoSEQ multiplex PCR; TCRdb stores in-frame clones only, minus some. The sample carries over 55,000 clones, 85% to 95% recorded once. Material: PBMCs. The receptors shown here come from a human donor in good health. Some clones in this sample may be carry-over from other donors' samples.

The rearrangement joins TRBV23-1 to TRBJ1-6; no clear D. TRBV23-1 is reported as an ORF; its role is uncertain. Between the trimmed V and J ends, which lost 4 bases and 4 bases, there was a span of 17 bases. The CDR3 runs 17 residues. The CDR3 sequence: CASSPANRGRYNSPLHF. As DNA, the CDR3 is TGCGCCAGCAGTCCAGCTAACCGGGGAAGGTATAATTCACCCCTCCACTTT.

The V and J genes are TRBV29-1 and TRBJ2-1; tentatively, D is TRBD1 (6 bases). Trimming shortened V by 7 bases and J by 0 bases, and 13 bases separated the two germline ends. From germline, CDR1 is SQVTM and CDR2 ANQGSEA. The CDR3 length is 14 residues. The CDR3 sequence is CSASRGSSYNEQFF. The CDR3 DNA is TGCAGCGCATCAAGGGGGAGCTCCTACAATGAGCAGTTCTTC.

The chain joins TRBV5-4 to TRBJ1-2, with D tentatively TRBD1 (5 bases). The CDR3 runs 14 residues. Germline V gene lookup returns CDR1 SGHNT and CDR2 YYREEE (reference sequence). Trimming left V 4 bases short and J 7 bases short, with 17 bases between. CDR3 nucleotide sequence: TGTGCCAGCAGCGGAAGCGACAGCACGGCTGGCTACACCTTC. Its protein product is CASSGSDSTAGYTF.

This chain links TRBV19 with TRBJ2-1, with 7 bases identical to TRBD2. This CDR3 comprises 17 residues. The germline V gene encodes CDR1 LNHDA and CDR2 SQIVND (reference sequence). The ends lost 5 bases at V and 4 bases at J; junction bases unmatched: 14. CDR3: CASSAPLGRGLYNEQFF. The CDR3 DNA reads as TGTGCCAGTAGTGCACCCCTTGGGCGGGGGTTGTACAATGAGCAGTTCTTC.

The chain uses TRBV7-6 and TRBJ2-2; perhaps TRBD2 as D (6 bases). The CDR3 contains 14 residues. CDR1 and CDR2 (germline): SGHVS, FNYEAQ. The V gene lost 5 bases and the J gene lost 4 bases, with 11 bases spanning the gap. The CDR3 DNA reads TGTGCCAGCAGCCTGATCGGGGGCACCGGGGAGCTGTTTTTT. This codes for CASSLIGGTGELFF.

The genes are TRBV30 and TRBJ2-7; 7 bases fit TRBD2. The germline gives CDR1 GTSNPN, CDR2 SVGIG (reference sequence). The CDR3 is 17 amino acids. Trimming cost V 0 bases and J 4 bases; bases outside gene matches: 15. CDR3 region: CAWSVGPFPGAGYEQYF. CDR3 nucleotide sequence: TGTGCCTGGAGTGTAGGCCCCTTTCCGGGAGCGGGGTACGAGCAGTACTTC.

This clone appeared once. This chain connects TRBV6-6 to TRBJ1-1; 9 bases are a match to TRBD1. Germline CDR1 is MNHNY and CDR2 is SVGAGI (reference sequence). The CDR3 length is 16 residues. J was trimmed by 5 bases and V by 6 bases; bases with no gene match: 13. The CDR3 loop reads CASRSPGTGSRTEAFF. CDR3 nucleotide sequence: TGTGCCAGCAGAAGCCCCGGGACAGGGAGTCGTACTGAAGCTTTCTTT.

Written as DNA, the CDR3 is TGTGCCACCTCTTGGGGGGGAAACCAGCCCCAGCATTTT. Its protein product is CATSWGGNQPQHF. The chain uses TRBV19 and TRBJ1-5, with D perhaps matching TRBD1 (5 bases). From germline, CDR1 is LNHDA and CDR2 SQIVND (reference sequence). The CDR3 spans 13 residues. V was trimmed by 10 bases and J by 7 bases, leaving 17 bases between them.

V is TRBV21-1 and J is TRBJ2-5; the table's TRBD2 call for D was not verified on the DNA. TRBV21-1 is a recognized pseudogene. The CDR3 is 15 residues long. The CDR3 DNA sequence: TGTGCCAGCAGCAAAGATAGGTCGGGCCAAGAGACCCAGTACTTC. Translating gives CASSKDRSGQETQYF.

This chain joins TRBV5-1 and TRBJ1-1, with TRBD1 matching over 9 bases. V was pared by 4 bases and J by 0 bases, with 7 bases of the junction left unmatched. In germline, CDR1 is SGHRS, CDR2 YFSETQ. The CDR3 spans 16 residues. The CDR3 loop reads CASSPSQGAVNTEAFF. The CDR3 nucleotides read TGCGCCAGCAGCCCCTCACAGGGGGCGGTGAACACTGAAGCTTTCTTT.

V is TRBV7-9 and J is TRBJ1-5; D is undetermined. Germline CDR1 is SEHNR and CDR2 is FQNEAQ (reference sequence). This CDR3 region has 16 residues. The germline V and J ends were trimmed by 3 bases and 2 bases, with 14 bases remaining between them. In DNA form, the CDR3 reads TGTGCCAGCAGCTTTTCCCTAAACTCGGGCAATCAGCCCCAGCATTTT. Protein: CASSFSLNSGNQPQHF.

This chain links TRBV19 with TRBJ2-7; D perhaps matches TRBD1 (6 bases). The V end lost 3 bases, the J end lost 0 bases, and 15 bases lay between the germline ends. The CDR3 has 16 residues. Germline CDR1 is LNHDA and CDR2 is SQIVND (reference sequence). The DNA for the CDR3 is TGTGCCAGTAGTATTTCTTTCGGGACACCCTCCTACGAGCAGTACTTC. Translating gives CASSISFGTPSYEQYF.

This chain joins TRBV18 and TRBJ2-5; 10 positions match TRBD1. Per germline, CDR1 KGHSH and CDR2 LQKENI. This CDR3 has 12 amino acids. The trim removed 6 bases at V and 5 bases at J, leaving 0 bases unmatched. CDR3 region: CASSGQGETQYF. The CDR3 DNA reads as TGTGCCAGCTCGGGACAGGGGGAGACCCAGTACTTC.

This chain uses TRBV5-1 with TRBJ2-7, with 9 bases fitting TRBD1. The V gene end was trimmed by 5 bases and the J gene end by 7 bases; junction bases not matched to a gene: 4. The germline gives CDR1 SGHRS, CDR2 YFSETQ. CDR3 length: 12 amino acids. This CDR3 is CASRGTGWEQYF. The DNA for the CDR3 is TGCGCCAGCAGAGGGACAGGGTGGGAGCAGTACTTC.

The chain couples TRBV7-2 to TRBJ2-2, with 8 bases aligning to TRBD1. V dropped 1 base and J dropped 6; count of bases not matched to a gene: 7. CDR3 length: 16 residues. Germline-derived CDR1 and CDR2 are SGHTA and FQGNSA. This chain's CDR3 is CASSLGSRGLSGELFF. DNA for the CDR3: TGTGCCAGCAGCTTAGGGAGCAGGGGGCTCTCCGGGGAGCTGTTTTTT.

The J gene is TRBJ2-7, the V gene TRBV6-6; D call uncertain. V gave up 5 bases and J gave up 8 bases, with 13 bases separating them. Per germline, CDR1 MNHNY and CDR2 SVGAGI (reference sequence). The length of the CDR3 is 12 residues. The DNA of the CDR3 is TGTGCCAGCAGTGTGGGCGCAGGTCAGCAGTACTTC. This gives the protein CASSVGAGQQYF.

This chain connects TRBV5-6 to TRBJ2-5; 10 nucleotides line up with TRBD2. The CDR3 runs 15 residues. Germline loops: CDR1 SGHDT, CDR2 YYEEEE. V trimming: 1 base; J trimming: 4 bases; junction bases outside the gene matches: 4. The CDR3: CASSLLAGDLETQYF. The CDR3 DNA reads as TGTGCCAGCAGCTTGCTAGCGGGAGATTTAGAGACCCAGTACTTC.